Listed below are T cell receptor beta chains from one sample, sequenced in a study of T cell repertoires in cytomegalovirus infection. Their recognized antigens are unknown. TCRdb fed the reads into MiXCR, producing one record per CDR3 protein. Among approximately 1,000,000 distinct CDR3 sequences, 31% were seen once, and the ten largest hold over 11%. Here the sequenced sample was cultured CD8+ T cells from PBMCs, taken from culture after CMV antigen stimulation. The source is a human donor in good health (CMV status not recorded). Some clones in this sample may be carry-over from other donors' samples. The CDR3 runs from the conserved cysteine through the conserved F or W. The order of the fields is V gene, CDR3 protein.

V gene: TRBV12-3/TRBV12-4
CDR3 protein: CASSSAGETGELFF

V gene: TRBV7-9
CDR3 protein: CASSLPPLDRDDTEAFF

V gene: TRBV7-6
CDR3 protein: CASSTPGGGVHLANEQFF

V gene: TRBV12-3/TRBV12-4
CDR3 protein: CATGQGSSYEQYF

V gene: TRBV24-1
CDR3 protein: CATRSGGYTDTQYF

V gene: TRBV20-1
CDR3 protein: CSAPGTDHYGYTF

V gene: TRBV9
CDR3 protein: CASSVDGATDTQYF

V gene: TRBV7-8
CDR3 protein: CASVAGDKNIQYF

V gene: TRBV12-3/TRBV12-4
CDR3 protein: CASSFRVYEQFF

V gene: TRBV15
CDR3 protein: CATSTSPGLEAFF

V gene: TRBV23-1
CDR3 protein: CASPRGRGSNQPQHF

V gene: TRBV5-5
CDR3 protein: CASSFWTAATNEKLFF

V gene: TRBV7-2
CDR3 protein: CASQTQGSSYNEQFF

V gene: TRBV7-9
CDR3 protein: CASSLAAASQETQYF

V gene: TRBV6-1
CDR3 protein: CASTLTRGSGNTIYF

V gene: TRBV7-2
CDR3 protein: CASSLVRQGTTGANVLTF

V gene: TRBV9
CDR3 protein: CASSVEEGSYEQYF

V gene: TRBV27
CDR3 protein: CASSSLDRGGEAFF

V gene: TRBV18
CDR3 protein: CASSAKRDGDFEAFF

V gene: TRBV6-5
CDR3 protein: CASSYSRVGGELFF

V gene: TRBV7-9
CDR3 protein: CASSSTGTGYGQFF

V gene: TRBV7-6
CDR3 protein: CASSLAADLIEQFF

V gene: TRBV11-2
CDR3 protein: CASSSRGRASFIAKNIQYF

V gene: TRBV20-1
CDR3 protein: CSATARDAYGYTF

V gene: TRBV4-1
CDR3 protein: CASSQDGGGAWTDTQYF

V gene: TRBV25-1
CDR3 protein: CASSEKRFYGYTF

V gene: TRBV12-3/TRBV12-4
CDR3 protein: CASREDSHNSPLHF

V gene: TRBV20-1
CDR3 protein: CSAPDSALGYTF

V gene: TRBV4-1
CDR3 protein: CASSQDLGHPIGNTIYF

V gene: TRBV3-1
CDR3 protein: CASSQERADTQYF

V gene: TRBV5-1
CDR3 protein: CASSLTGAPTNYGYTF

V gene: TRBV29-1
CDR3 protein: CSVLGRQGGNTEAFF

V gene: TRBV19
CDR3 protein: CASSTHPGQRDTGELFF

V gene: TRBV6-1
CDR3 protein: CASKLTRTYEQYF

V gene: TRBV7-9
CDR3 protein: CADGDLKETQYF

V gene: TRBV7-9
CDR3 protein: CASSLARQGNTEAFF

V gene: TRBV12-3/TRBV12-4
CDR3 protein: CATLGRGWGNTEAFF

V gene: TRBV19
CDR3 protein: CASSIVSSGEQFF

V gene: TRBV6-2/TRBV6-3
CDR3 protein: CASSYGDYATDTQYF

V gene: TRBV11-2
CDR3 protein: CASSLVGRAKNIQYF

V gene: TRBV7-6
CDR3 protein: CASSIEAGLAGGPVTGELFF

V gene: TRBV4-3
CDR3 protein: CASSQRARYGYTF

V gene: TRBV2
CDR3 protein: CASSEARGIYNEQFF

V gene: TRBV24-1
CDR3 protein: CATSVSGLGNQPQHF

V gene: TRBV4-2
CDR3 protein: CASSPIGANEKLFF

V gene: TRBV12-3/TRBV12-4
CDR3 protein: CASTPTGGAYEQYF

V gene: TRBV7-9
CDR3 protein: CASSSLIGEGSTEAFF

V gene: TRBV12-3/TRBV12-4
CDR3 protein: CASSPPGSGNTIYF

V gene: TRBV4-2
CDR3 protein: CASSPGLAATNEQFF

V gene: TRBV19
CDR3 protein: CASSIPTSGATDTQYF

V gene: TRBV23-1
CDR3 protein: CASSQSLTVHRGGTDTQYF

V gene: TRBV7-2
CDR3 protein: CASSLPGQDYGYTF

V gene: TRBV12-3/TRBV12-4
CDR3 protein: CASSLMTGDQPQHF

V gene: TRBV7-2
CDR3 protein: CASSQWDTNTQYF

V gene: TRBV3-1
CDR3 protein: CASSQGYLQGVLGETQYF

V gene: TRBV19
CDR3 protein: CASSIGGKRDTQYF

V gene: TRBV27
CDR3 protein: CASSPPGQGGSGELFF